The sample holds many counts of the clone carrying this T cell receptor beta chain. What it recognizes is unknown. The source of the sample is a study of naive and memory T cell subsets. Study-wide findings and caveats: There was no ground truth to check naive and memory subset results.

This CDR3 comprises 13 residues. Between the trimmed V and J ends, which lost 4 bases and 1 base, there was a span of 7 bases. The beta constant-region primer was an equimolar mix of two oligonucleotides covering TRBC1 and TRBC2. Four rounds of PCR amplified the ligated cDNA using nested alpha and beta constant-region primers plus SP2. In TCRdb, the UMI-ligation and nested PCR reads were re-called with MiXCR into one record per CDR3 protein. This sample has approximately 31,000 distinct CDR3 sequences, with approximately 18% found just once. This receptor was identified in a human donor in good health. The genes are TRBV12-3 or TRBV12-4 and TRBJ1-1; D is unclear. Sequenced material: effector memory CD4+ T cells from blood. Subset: effector memory, CD45RA- CD27-. The CDR3 reads CASSSGRNTEAFF. The CDR3 DNA reads as TGTGCCAGCAGTTCGGGGAGGAACACTGAAGCTTTCTTT.